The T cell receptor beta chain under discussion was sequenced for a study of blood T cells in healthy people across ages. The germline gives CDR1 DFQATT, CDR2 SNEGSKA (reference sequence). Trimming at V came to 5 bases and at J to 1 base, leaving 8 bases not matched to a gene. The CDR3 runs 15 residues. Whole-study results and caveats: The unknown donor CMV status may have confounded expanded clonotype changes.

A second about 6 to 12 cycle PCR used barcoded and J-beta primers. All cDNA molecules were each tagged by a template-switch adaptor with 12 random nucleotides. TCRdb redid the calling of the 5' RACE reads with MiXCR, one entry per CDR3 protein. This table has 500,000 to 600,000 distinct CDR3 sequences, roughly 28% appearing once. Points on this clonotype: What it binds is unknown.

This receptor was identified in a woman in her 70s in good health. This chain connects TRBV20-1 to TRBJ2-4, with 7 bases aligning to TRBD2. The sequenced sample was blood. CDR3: CSASSLGGAKNIQYF. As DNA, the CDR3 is TGCAGTGCTTCATCCTTGGGGGGGGCCAAAAACATTCAGTACTTC.